The 31 T cell receptor beta chains in this list originate from one sample, sequenced in a study of beta chain features in type 1 diabetes. No antigen has been identified for these receptors. TCRB transcripts that were expressed got sequenced, as all of the isolated RNA had been reverse transcribed. Profiling relied on immunoSEQ multiplex PCR, and the TCRdb table lists in-frame clones only, not all of them. The table records hundreds of thousands of clones, approximately 9.9% of them present only once. Study findings and constraints: Within each of all four CD4+ subsets, Type 1 diabetes patients had TCRB CDR3s that were moderately but significantly shorter.

What was sequenced was central memory CD4+ T cells from blood. Receptors were obtained from a man in his thirties or forties with type 1 diabetes.

This sequence joins TRBV5-5 and TRBJ2-2; no clear D gene. This CDR3 comprises 13 residues. Germline V gives CDR1 SGHKS, CDR2 YYEKEE (reference sequence). Deletions cut 0 bases from V and 4 bases from J, with 4 bases between. Here the CDR3 reads CASSLVATGELFF. The CDR3 DNA reads TGTGCCAGCAGCTTGGTGGCCACCGGGGAGCTGTTTTTT.

The chain joins TRBV6-5 to TRBJ2-4; TRBD1 aligns across 7 bases. V lost 7 bases, J lost 1 base, and 4 bases stayed unmatched. Germline V lookup: CDR1 MNHEY, CDR2 SVGAGI. The CDR3 is 14 residues long. As DNA, the CDR3 is TGTGCCAGCACTCCGACAGGGGCCAAAAACATTCAGTACTTC. This encodes CASTPTGAKNIQYF.

This clone was seen a few times. V and J are TRBV20-1 and TRBJ1-2; 7 bases line up with TRBD1. The length of the CDR3 is 11 residues. Germline CDR1 and CDR2: DFQATT and SNEGSKA (reference sequence). V shed 6 bases and J 8 bases; nucleotides not matched to a gene: 6. The CDR3 nucleotides are TGCAGTGCAGCAGGGGGGTACGGCTACACCTTC. Its translation: CSAAGGYGYTF.

The chain links TRBV10-1 to TRBJ2-5; D gene uncertain. The CDR3 totals 14 residues. V was pared by 0 bases and J by 1 base, with 6 bases between. In germline, CDR1 is WNHNN, CDR2 SYGVQD (reference sequence). The CDR3 coding sequence is TGCGCCAGCAGTGAGTCGCGGTCCCAAGAGACCCAGTACTTC. Translating gives CASSESRSQETQYF.

The chain couples TRBV28 to TRBJ2-7, with a tentative D call TRBD1 (6 bases). Germline CDR1 is MDHEN and CDR2 is SYDVKM. V was pared by 5 bases and J by 2 bases, with 16 bases between. The CDR3 spans 15 residues. CDR3 bases: TGTGCCAGCAGTCCAAGGGGGTCTTACCCCTACGAGCAGTACTTC. The encoded protein is CASSPRGSYPYEQYF. The complete variable domain, with remaining parts taken from reference TRBV28 and TRBJ2-7, reads DVKVTQSSRYLVKRTGEKVFLECVQDMDHENMFWYRQDPGLGLRLIYFSYDVKMKEKGDIPEGYSVSREKKERFSLILESASTNQTSMYLCASSPRGSYPYEQYFGPGTRLTVT.

This clone was seen repeatedly, ten times or more. This sequence joins TRBV19 and TRBJ2-7; 9 bases map to TRBD2. V dropped 3 bases and J dropped 6; count of bases not matched to a gene: 9. The CDR3 has 15 residues. Germline values: CDR1 LNHDA, CDR2 SQIVND (reference sequence). CDR3 in amino acids: CASSIPLAGSREQYF. CDR3 coding DNA: TGTGCCAGTAGTATCCCGCTAGCGGGGTCGCGCGAGCAGTACTTC.

This chain joins TRBV5-1 and TRBJ2-3; D not resolved. Germline CDR1 SGHRS, CDR2 YFSETQ. The germline V and J ends were trimmed by 3 bases and 4 bases, with 15 bases remaining between them. This CDR3 region has 15 residues. The CDR3 reads CASSSARGEADTQYF. The CDR3 DNA sequence: TGCGCCAGCAGCTCCGCCCGAGGTGAGGCAGATACGCAGTATTTT.

This clone was seen many times. The J gene is TRBJ2-4, the V gene TRBV2; D is unclear. The CDR3 spans 15 residues. CDR1 and CDR2 from the germline V gene are SNHLY and FYNNEI. The germline V and J ends were trimmed by 3 bases and 5 bases, with 14 bases remaining between them. For the CDR3, the DNA is TGTGCCAGCAGTGACATGCCCCGAGACCAAAACATTCAGTACTTC. Translating it yields CASSDMPRDQNIQYF.

The V gene is TRBV6-5, the J gene TRBJ2-7; TRBD1 is a possible D gene (5 bases). CDR1 and CDR2 (germline): MNHEY, SVGAGI. The CDR3 runs to 16 residues. The ends were cut back, 0 bases at V and 4 bases at J, with 16 bases in the middle. The CDR3 reads CASSYSSDKLPYEQYF. The CDR3 coding sequence is TGTGCCAGCAGTTACTCCTCGGACAAGCTACCGTACGAGCAGTACTTC.

This rearrangement joins TRBV7-2 to TRBJ1-5, with TRBD1 as a possible D gene (5 bases). V lost 5 bases to trimming and J lost 5 bases, with 7 bases between them. Looked up from germline, CDR1 is SGHTA and CDR2 is FQGNSA. The CDR3 totals 12 residues. The CDR3 sequence: CASSEGYQPQHF. CDR3 DNA sequence: TGTGCCAGCAGCGAGGGGTATCAGCCCCAGCATTTT. The full variable domain, rest sourced from reference TRBV7-2 and TRBJ1-5, is GAGVSQSPSNKVTEKGKDVELRCDPISGHTALYWYRQSLGQGLEFLIYFQGNSAPDKSGLPSDRFSAERTGGSVSTLTIQRTQQEDSAVYLCASSEGYQPQHFGDGTRLSIL.

This clone was found a few times. CDR3 DNA sequence: TGTGCCAGTAGTATTAGGACGGGGACCCCCTCCTACGAGCAGTACTTC. Its protein is CASSIRTGTPSYEQYF. The chain employs TRBV19 and TRBJ2-5, with D perhaps being TRBD1 or TRBD2 (5 bases each). TRBJ2-7 explains the end of the DNA better; the J call may be wrong. Germline CDR1 reads LNHDA; CDR2 reads SQIVND (reference sequence). The CDR3 length is 16 residues.

This clone was observed a handful of times. J is TRBJ2-3 and V is TRBV11-2; D is unresolved. This CDR3 has 14 amino acids. From germline, CDR1 is SGHAT and CDR2 FQNNGV. The V end was cut by 2 bases, the J end by 1 base, with 7 bases between. CDR3: CASSLISGTDTQYF. CDR3 in DNA: TGTGCCAGCAGCTTAATTTCTGGCACAGATACGCAGTATTTT.

This clone was detected many times. The rearrangement links TRBV4-2 to TRBJ2-6; D gene unclear. This CDR3 spans 15 amino acids. Germline-derived CDR1 and CDR2 are LGHNA and YNFKEQ. Trimming pared 4 bases from V and 3 bases from J, leaving 10 bases between. The CDR3 here is CASSLTGNGANVLTF. The CDR3 DNA is TGTGCCAGCAGCCTCACCGGTAATGGGGCCAACGTCCTGACTTTC.

V is TRBV25-1 and J is TRBJ1-2; D is unresolved. The CDR3 spans 14 residues. Trimming left V 0 bases short and J 5 bases short, with 10 bases between. CDR1 and CDR2 from the germline V gene are MGHDK and SYGVNS. The CDR3 is CASSEYNQWYGYTF. CDR3 nucleotide sequence: TGTGCCAGCAGTGAATATAACCAATGGTATGGCTACACCTTC.

On this clone itself: The identical CDR3 is also encoded by other nucleotide sequences in the sample. The V gene is TRBV5-1, the J gene TRBJ2-2; TRBD1 matches at 8 bases. Germline V lookup: CDR1 SGHRS, CDR2 YFSETQ. V gave up 3 bases and J gave up 5 bases; unmatched junction bases: 6. This CDR3 is 15 amino acids long. The CDR3 DNA reads TGCGCCAGCAGCTCCGGACAGGGAGGTACCGGGGAGCTGTTTTTT. Translating gives CASSSGQGGTGELFF.

This clone appeared a few times. The chain couples TRBV13 to TRBJ2-5, with D possibly being TRBD1 (7 bases). Trimming stripped 5 bases from V and 5 bases from J, with 15 bases between. The CDR3 is 14 amino acids. Germline CDR1 and CDR2: PRHDT and FYEKMQ (reference sequence). The CDR3: CASSLPGGGETQYF. The CDR3 bases are TGTGCCAGCAGCCTGCCAGGGGGAGGTGAGACCCAGTACTTC. Full variable domain (missing parts from reference TRBV13 and TRBJ2-5): AAGVIQSPRHLIKEKRETATLKCYPIPRHDTVYWYQQGPGQDPQFLISFYEKMQSDKGSIPDRFSAQQFSDYHSELNMSSLELGDSALYFCASSLPGGGETQYFGPGTRLLVL.

This clone came up a few times. The rearrangement joins TRBV30 to TRBJ2-1, with D possibly being TRBD2 (6 bases). The CDR3 sequence is 19 residues long. The germline gives CDR1 GTSNPN, CDR2 SVGIG (reference sequence). The ends were cut back, 4 bases at V and 5 bases at J, with 30 bases in the middle. CDR3 amino acids: CAWIHLRDSRGFYHNEQFF. The CDR3 nucleotides are TGTGCCTGGATTCATCTCCGGGACTCGCGCGGTTTTTATCACAATGAGCAGTTCTTC.

This clone was seen ten or more times. J is TRBJ2-7 and V is TRBV19; TRBD1 aligns across 12 bases. The CDR3 has 14 amino acids. Germline V gene data show CDR1 as LNHDA and CDR2 as SQIVND (reference sequence). The V gene end was trimmed by 6 bases and the J gene end by 6 bases; junction bases not matched to a gene: 6. The CDR3 coding sequence is TGTGCCAGTAGCGGGACAGGGGGCGCAGGCGAGCAGTACTTC. Protein product: CASSGTGGAGEQYF. Combining the CDR3 with reference TRBV19 and TRBJ2-7 gives the whole variable domain DGGITQSPKYLFRKEGQNVTLSCEQNLNHDAMYWYRQDPGQGLRLIYYSQIVNDFQKGDIAEGYSVSREKKESFPLTVTSAQKNPTAFYLCASSGTGGAGEQYFGPGTRLTVT.

As regards this clone: Within the sample, other DNA sequences also encode this same CDR3. The chain recombines TRBV5-1 with TRBJ2-6; D unclear. The CDR3 extends over 14 amino acids. Between the trimmed V and J ends, which lost 0 bases and 1 base, there was a span of 2 bases. Per the germline V gene, CDR1 is SGHRS and CDR2 is YFSETQ. The CDR3 protein is CASSLGSGANVLTF. Written as DNA, the CDR3 is TGCGCCAGCAGCTTGGGGTCTGGGGCCAACGTCCTGACTTTC.

This clone was seen a handful of times. This chain connects TRBV11-2 to TRBJ1-3; unclear D gene. From germline, CDR1 is SGHAT and CDR2 FQNNGV. V dropped 5 bases and J dropped 7 bases, with 6 bases sitting between them. The CDR3 consists of 11 residues. CDR3 sequence (DNA): TGTGCCAGCAGCCCCGGGAACACCATATATTTT. It codes for CASSPGNTIYF.

This clone was seen a few times. CDR3 amino acids: CASSYSGTGTYEQYF. The CDR3 DNA reads TGTGCCAGCAGTTACTCGGGGACAGGAACCTACGAGCAGTACTTC. The gene calls are TRBV6-5 and TRBJ2-7; 8 positions match TRBD1. The CDR3 runs to 15 residues. The germline V gene has CDR1 MNHEY and CDR2 SVGAGI. V was pared by 0 bases and J by 2 bases, with 3 bases of the junction left unmatched.

In its sample, this clone was seen a few times. J is TRBJ1-2 and V is TRBV9; the D is unclear. V was cut by 0 bases and J by 1 base, with 4 bases left in between. CDR1 is SGDLS, CDR2 YYNGEE, per germline. The CDR3 length is 13 residues. This CDR3 is CASSVVINYGYTF. CDR3 DNA: TGTGCCAGCAGCGTAGTAATTAACTATGGCTACACCTTC.

The V gene is TRBV7-9, the J gene TRBJ2-3, with 7 bases fitting TRBD2. V shed 5 bases and J 4 bases; nucleotides not matched to a gene: 6. The CDR3 loop spans 14 amino acids. CDR1 and CDR2 (germline): SEHNR, FQNEAQ (reference sequence). CDR3 bases: TGTGCCAGCAGCCCGCGGGGGTTCTCAGATACGCAGTATTTT. Protein product: CASSPRGFSDTQYF.

In DNA form, the CDR3 reads TGCAGCGTCTGGACAGGGGCAGGGACCCAGTACTTC. It is translated as CSVWTGAGTQYF. The chain uses TRBV29-1 and TRBJ2-5, with 9 bases matching TRBD1. With V trimmed by 6 bases and J by 7 bases, 6 bases remained unmatched. From germline, CDR1 is SQVTM and CDR2 ANQGSEA. CDR3 length equals 12 residues.

V usage is TRBV28 and J usage is TRBJ2-7; no clear D gene. CDR3 length: 15 amino acids. Germline CDR1 and CDR2: MDHEN and SYDVKM. V was pared by 10 bases and J by 1 base, with 20 bases between. The CDR3 sequence: CATRQSGLMSYEQYF. CDR3 nucleotide sequence: TGTGCCACCCGTCAGTCTGGTCTAATGTCCTACGAGCAGTACTTC.

The CDR3 region is CASSFKGGLTQYF. CDR3 nucleotide sequence: TGTGCCAGCAGCTTTAAGGGCGGCCTGACCCAGTACTTC. The chain carries TRBV7-2 and TRBJ2-5; unclear D gene. This CDR3 is built from 13 residues. V lost 3 bases and J lost 7, with 12 bases in between. Germline V lookup: CDR1 SGHTA, CDR2 FQGNSA.

This clone was found a few times. This chain connects TRBV29-1 to TRBJ2-7; D gene ambiguous. This CDR3 is 12 amino acids long. Germline CDR1 and CDR2: SQVTM and ANQGSEA. Trimming left V 6 bases short and J 6 bases short, with 15 bases between. CDR3 loop: CSVANFGSEQYF. DNA of the CDR3: TGCAGCGTCGCGAATTTCGGTTCCGAGCAGTACTTC.

This clone appeared a few times. The chain uses TRBV10-3 and TRBJ1-4; unclear D gene. The CDR3 runs 15 residues. With 5 bases removed from V and 5 bases from J, the gap between germline ends came to 15 bases. The germline V gene has CDR1 ENHRY and CDR2 SYGVKD. The CDR3 bases are TGTGCCATCAGTCAGGAAGATGGGGTGAATGAAAAACTGTTTTTT. This gives the protein CAISQEDGVNEKLFF.

This clone occurred a few times. J is TRBJ2-1 and V is TRBV18, with D unresolved. CDR3 length: 15 amino acids. Germline assignment: CDR1 KGHSH and CDR2 LQKENI. The V end was cut by 1 base, the J end by 9 bases, with 16 bases between. CDR3 residues: CASSPLTSEVAEQFF. CDR3 coding DNA: TGTGCCAGCTCACCACTCACATCAGAGGTTGCTGAGCAGTTCTTC.

The J gene is TRBJ2-3, the V gene TRBV4-3; D not certain. Trimming cost V 0 bases and J 2 bases, with 12 bases left between them. Germline loops: CDR1 LGHNA, CDR2 YSLEER. The CDR3 is 16 amino acids. The CDR3 loop reads CASSQDIGPYTDTQYF. CDR3 bases: TGCGCCAGCAGCCAAGACATCGGGCCATACACAGATACGCAGTATTTT.

At least ten counts were recorded for this clone. The chain carries TRBV7-9 and TRBJ1-4; D is uncertain. CDR1 is SEHNR and CDR2 is FQNEAQ in the germline V gene (reference sequence). Deletions cut 1 base from V and 7 bases from J, with 7 bases between. This CDR3 has 13 residues. The CDR3 DNA sequence: TGTGCCAGCAGCTTAGAGCCTGTTGAAAAACTGTTTTTT. This translates into CASSLEPVEKLFF.